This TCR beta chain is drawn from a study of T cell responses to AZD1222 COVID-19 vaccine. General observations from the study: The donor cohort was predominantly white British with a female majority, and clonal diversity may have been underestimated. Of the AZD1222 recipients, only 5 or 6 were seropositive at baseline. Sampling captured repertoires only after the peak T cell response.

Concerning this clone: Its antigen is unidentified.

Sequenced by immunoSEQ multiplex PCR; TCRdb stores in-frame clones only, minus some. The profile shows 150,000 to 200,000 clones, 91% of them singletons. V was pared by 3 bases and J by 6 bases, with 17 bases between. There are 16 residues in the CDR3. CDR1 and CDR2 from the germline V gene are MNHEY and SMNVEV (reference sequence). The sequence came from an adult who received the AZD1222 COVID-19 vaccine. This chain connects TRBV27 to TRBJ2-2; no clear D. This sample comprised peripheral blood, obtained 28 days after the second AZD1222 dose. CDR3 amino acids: CASSLSFAAGPGELFF. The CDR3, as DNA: TGTGCCAGCAGTTTGTCCTTCGCGGCAGGCCCCGGGGAGCTGTTTTTT.